This T cell receptor (beta chain) was captured by sequencing in a study of blood T cell repertoires in COVID-19. Profiled with immunoSEQ multiplex PCR; TCRdb holds only in-frame clones, not every one. The sample contains about 190,000 clones, roughly 87% of which appear only once. After removal of 4 bases from V and 7 bases from J, the junction contained 11 bases not matched to a gene. This CDR3 region has 14 residues. Looked up from germline, CDR1 is SGHKS and CDR2 is YYEKEE (reference sequence). The sequenced material came from peripheral blood. This receptor was taken from a woman in her forties with acute or convalescent COVID-19. The chain employs TRBV5-5 and TRBJ2-7, with 7 bases matching TRBD2. The CDR3 nucleotides read TGTGCCAGCAGCCCTTGGGGGGGTCCTTGGGAGCAGTACTTC. It is translated as CASSPWGGPWEQYF.